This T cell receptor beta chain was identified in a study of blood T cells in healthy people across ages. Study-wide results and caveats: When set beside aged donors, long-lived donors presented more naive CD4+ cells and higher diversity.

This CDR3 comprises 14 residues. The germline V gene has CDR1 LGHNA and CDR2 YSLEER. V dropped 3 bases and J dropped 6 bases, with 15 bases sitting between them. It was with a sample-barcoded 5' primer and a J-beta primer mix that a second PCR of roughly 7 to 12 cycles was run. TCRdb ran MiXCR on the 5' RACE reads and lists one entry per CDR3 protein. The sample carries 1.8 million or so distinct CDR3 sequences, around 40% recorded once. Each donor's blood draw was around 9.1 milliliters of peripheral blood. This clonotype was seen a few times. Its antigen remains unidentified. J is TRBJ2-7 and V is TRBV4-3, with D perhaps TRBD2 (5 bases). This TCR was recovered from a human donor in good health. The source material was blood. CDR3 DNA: TGCGCCAGCAGCCAGTTGCAGACTAAGGGCGAGCAGTACTTC. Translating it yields CASSQLQTKGEQYF.